A selection of T cell receptor beta chains follows, all from one sample in a study of response to subunit inactivated influenza vaccine. TCRdb re-called the RT-PCR reads through MiXCR, storing one row per CDR3 protein. This table has more than 150,000 distinct CDR3 sequences, approximately 8.7% appearing once. Sequenced here: non-naive T cells sorted from PBMCs, sampled on the day of vaccination. The receptors here all came from a man in his fifties who received an inactivated influenza vaccine. Each CDR3 is given with its conserved first and last residue. The D gene is left open where the match is weak. Clone size appears in some rows only: once, few, many, or a class for an expanded clone.

V: TRBV7-2; J: TRBJ1-1; size: many; D: .; DNA: TGTGCCAGCAGCCTAGGACCGGTGGGGAACACTGAAGCTTTCTTT; CDR3: CASSLGPVGNTEAFF
V: TRBV5-1; J: TRBJ2-3; size: many; D: .; DNA: TGCGCCAGCAGCCCGACCACAGATACGCAGTATTTT; CDR3: CASSPTTDTQYF
V: TRBV12-3/TRBV12-4; J: TRBJ2-1; size: .; D: .; DNA: TGTGCCACTGCTTCCTACAATGAGCAGTTCTTC; CDR3: CATASYNEQFF
V: TRBV6-2/TRBV6-3; J: TRBJ2-7; size: many; D: .; DNA: TGTGCCAGCAGTTACTCGATGGGGGGCGCCTACGAGCAGTACTTC; CDR3: CASSYSMGGAYEQYF
V: TRBV5-5; J: TRBJ2-3; size: .; D: .; DNA: TGTGCCAGCAACCCCACTAGTTCTCTTGCCACAGATACGCAGTATTTT; CDR3: CASNPTSSLATDTQYF
V: TRBV12-3/TRBV12-4; J: TRBJ1-1; size: few; D: .; DNA: TGTGCCAGCAGTTTAACAGGGCCGAACACTGAAGCTTTCTTT; CDR3: CASSLTGPNTEAFF
V: TRBV5-1; J: TRBJ1-1; size: many; D: TRBD1; DNA: TGCGCCAGCAGCTTAGCCGGGACAGCGAACACTGAAGCTTTCTTT; CDR3: CASSLAGTANTEAFF
V: TRBV7-2; J: TRBJ2-7; size: .; D: TRBD2; DNA: TGTGCCAGCAGCAGTTCTTGGACTAGCGGGAGATACGAGCAGTACTTC; CDR3: CASSSSWTSGRYEQYF
V: TRBV19; J: TRBJ2-2; size: few; D: .; DNA: TGTGCCAGTAGGTTGTGGACGTTGCCATCCTTGTTACCCACCGGGGAGCTGTTTTTT; CDR3: CASRLWTLPSLLPTGELFF
V: TRBV15; J: TRBJ2-2; size: many; D: TRBD2; DNA: TGTGCCACCAGCAGAGACGCGGCGGGGGGAACCGGGGAGCTGTTTTTT; CDR3: CATSRDAAGGTGELFF
V: TRBV5-6; J: TRBJ2-1; size: few; D: .; DNA: TGTGCCAGCAGCTGGCCCCAGGGTTACAATGAGCAGTTCTTC; CDR3: CASSWPQGYNEQFF
V: TRBV20-1; J: TRBJ2-1; size: few; D: TRBD2; DNA: TGCAGTGCGAACGGACTAGCGGGGGGGTTATACAATGAGCAGTTCTTC; CDR3: CSANGLAGGLYNEQFF
V: TRBV15; J: TRBJ1-1; size: many; D: TRBD1; DNA: TGTGCCACCAGCCTAAGACAGGGGGCGAACACTGAAGCTTTCTTT; CDR3: CATSLRQGANTEAFF
V: TRBV6-5; J: TRBJ2-2; size: many; D: .; DNA: TGTGCCAGCAGTTATCACCCCGGGGCGGGCGGGGAGCTGTTTTTT; CDR3: CASSYHPGAGGELFF
V: TRBV29-1; J: TRBJ2-7; size: many; D: .; DNA: TGCAGCGTTGCCGACAGATACTCCTACGAGCAGTACTTC; CDR3: CSVADRYSYEQYF
V: TRBV28; J: TRBJ2-7; size: few; D: TRBD2; DNA: TGTGCCAGCAGTCCGACCTCCTGGGCTAGCGGGACTCCCTACGAGCAGTACTTC; CDR3: CASSPTSWASGTPYEQYF
V: TRBV5-4; J: TRBJ2-3; size: .; D: .; DNA: TGTGCCAGCAGTTCGGACTATGCGACCACAGATACGCAGTATTTT; CDR3: CASSSDYATTDTQYF
V: TRBV28; J: TRBJ1-2; size: few; D: .; DNA: TGTGCCAGCAGTTTAGGGACAAGTGGCTACACCTTC; CDR3: CASSLGTSGYTF
V: TRBV9; J: TRBJ2-5; size: .; D: TRBD1; DNA: TGTGCCAGCAGCGTAGGGGACAGGGGTATGTGGGGAACCCAGTACTTC; CDR3: CASSVGDRGMWGTQYF
V: TRBV5-1; J: TRBJ2-1; size: many; D: .; DNA: TGCGCCAGCAGCTTGTGGGGGGCCAACAATGAGCAGTTCTTC; CDR3: CASSLWGANNEQFF
V: TRBV20-1; J: TRBJ1-1; size: .; D: .; DNA: TGCAGTGCTAGACCCTCTGGCGGGGGGCGGACTGAAGCTTTCTTT; CDR3: CSARPSGGGRTEAFF
V: TRBV6-2/TRBV6-3; J: TRBJ2-7; size: many; D: TRBD2; DNA: TGTGCCAGCAGCTTAGCGGGAGAATCAGACGAGCAGTACTTC; CDR3: CASSLAGESDEQYF
V: TRBV28; J: TRBJ1-4; size: few; D: TRBD1; DNA: TGTGCCAGCAGTTCCCTCCCAGGGGGAACTAATGAAAAACTGTTTTTT; CDR3: CASSSLPGGTNEKLFF
V: TRBV20-1; J: TRBJ1-2; size: .; D: .; DNA: TGCAGTGCTAGAGAAGACTATGGCTACACCTTC; CDR3: CSAREDYGYTF
V: TRBV10-2; J: TRBJ1-2; size: medium-sized; D: .; DNA: TGCGCCAGCAGTGAGACGACCATGCAATATGGCTACACCTTC; CDR3: CASSETTMQYGYTF
V: TRBV15; J: TRBJ2-3; size: many; D: .; DNA: TGTGCCACCAGCAAGATCACAGATACGCAGTATTTT; CDR3: CATSKITDTQYF
V: TRBV20-1; J: TRBJ2-1; size: few; D: TRBD2; DNA: TGCAGTGCTACAACCCGGACTAGCACCTATGATGAGCAGTTCTTC; CDR3: CSATTRTSTYDEQFF
V: TRBV7-8; J: TRBJ2-3; size: many; D: TRBD2; DNA: TGTGCCAGCAGCCCTAAGCGGGAGGTCACAGATACGCAGTATTTT; CDR3: CASSPKREVTDTQYF
V: TRBV28; J: TRBJ1-4; size: .; D: .; DNA: TGTGCCAGCACCGGGCAGAGAGGAAAACTGTTTTTT; CDR3: CASTGQRGKLFF
V: TRBV7-2; J: TRBJ2-1; size: few; D: TRBD2; DNA: TGTGCCAGCAGCCTAAGCGGGGGCCTCCGCAATGAGCAGTTCTTC; CDR3: CASSLSGGLRNEQFF
V: TRBV28; J: TRBJ2-4; size: .; D: .; DNA: TGTGCCAGCAGTGGCAGCCTCCGTCCTGAAAACATTCAGTACTTC; CDR3: CASSGSLRPENIQYF
V: TRBV4-3; J: TRBJ2-7; size: .; D: TRBD1; DNA: TGCGCCAGCAGCCAAGCCGGGACAGGGGCCAACTACGAGCAGTACTTC; CDR3: CASSQAGTGANYEQYF
V: TRBV12-3/TRBV12-4; J: TRBJ1-1; size: few; D: .; DNA: TGTGCCAGCAGGAACACGGGAAGCCGGAACACTGAAGCTTTCTTT; CDR3: CASRNTGSRNTEAFF
V: TRBV5-4; J: TRBJ2-3; size: .; D: .; DNA: TGTGCCAGCCAACCTGGGGGCGCAGGCCGCACAGATACGCAGTATTTT; CDR3: CASQPGGAGRTDTQYF
V: TRBV28; J: TRBJ1-6; size: .; D: .; DNA: TGTGCCAGCAGTTCCTTAAACTCAAGGAATTCACCCCTCCACTTT; CDR3: CASSSLNSRNSPLHF
V: TRBV20-1; J: TRBJ2-1; size: once; D: TRBD2; DNA: TGCAGTGCCCTGACCGGGACTAGCGTGAGCAATGAGCAGTTCTTC; CDR3: CSALTGTSVSNEQFF
V: TRBV7-2; J: TRBJ1-5; size: few; D: TRBD1; DNA: TGTGCCAGCAGCTTAGGACAGGGGGCCCCGAATCAGCCCCAGCATTTT; CDR3: CASSLGQGAPNQPQHF
V: TRBV4-3; J: TRBJ2-1; size: .; D: TRBD2; DNA: TGCGCCAGCAGCCAGAGGACTAGCGGGCTGGGCAATGAGCAGTTCTTC; CDR3: CASSQRTSGLGNEQFF